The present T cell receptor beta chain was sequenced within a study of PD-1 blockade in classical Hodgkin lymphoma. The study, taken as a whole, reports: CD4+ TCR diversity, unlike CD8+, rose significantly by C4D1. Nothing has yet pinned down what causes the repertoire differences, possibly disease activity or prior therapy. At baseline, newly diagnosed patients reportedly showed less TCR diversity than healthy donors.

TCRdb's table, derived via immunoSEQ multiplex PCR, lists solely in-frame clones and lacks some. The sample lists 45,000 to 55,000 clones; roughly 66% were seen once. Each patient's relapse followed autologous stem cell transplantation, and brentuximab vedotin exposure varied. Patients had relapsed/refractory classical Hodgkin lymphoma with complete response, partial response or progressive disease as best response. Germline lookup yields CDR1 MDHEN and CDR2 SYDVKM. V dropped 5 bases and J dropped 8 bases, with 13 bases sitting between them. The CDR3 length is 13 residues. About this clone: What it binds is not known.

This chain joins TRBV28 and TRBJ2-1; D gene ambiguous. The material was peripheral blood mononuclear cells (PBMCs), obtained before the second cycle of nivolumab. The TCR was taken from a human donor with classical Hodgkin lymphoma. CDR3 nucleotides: TGTGCCAGCAGTGAGATGTTTGTCCATGAGCAGTTCTTC. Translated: CASSEMFVHEQFF.